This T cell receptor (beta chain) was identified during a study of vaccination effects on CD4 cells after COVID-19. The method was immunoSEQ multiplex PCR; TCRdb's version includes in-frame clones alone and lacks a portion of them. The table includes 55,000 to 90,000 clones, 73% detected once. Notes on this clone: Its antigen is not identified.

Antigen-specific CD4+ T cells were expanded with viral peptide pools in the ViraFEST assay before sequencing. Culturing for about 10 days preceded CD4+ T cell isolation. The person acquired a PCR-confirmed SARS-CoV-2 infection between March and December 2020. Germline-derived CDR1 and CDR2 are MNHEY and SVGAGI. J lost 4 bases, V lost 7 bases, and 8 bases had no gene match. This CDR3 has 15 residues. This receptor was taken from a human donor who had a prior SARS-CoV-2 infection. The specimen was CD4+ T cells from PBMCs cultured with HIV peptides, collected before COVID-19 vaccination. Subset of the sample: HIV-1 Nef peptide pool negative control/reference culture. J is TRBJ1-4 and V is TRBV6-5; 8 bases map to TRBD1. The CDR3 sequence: CASTRTGSLNEKLFF. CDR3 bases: TGTGCCAGCACAAGGACAGGGTCCCTTAATGAAAAACTGTTTTTT.